Sequencing of this T cell receptor beta chain was carried out in a study of cytomegalovirus exposure and HLA in healthy donors. Study conclusions and caveats: Earlier results showed most TCR beta V segments being productive about 87% or about 30% of the time. In a later analysis, HLA-C alleles had the fewest associated TCRs, DRB1 alleles the most.

The study ran its PCR with 60 Vbeta and 13 Jbeta primers. Sequenced by immunoSEQ multiplex PCR; TCRdb stores in-frame clones only, minus some. Of more than 100,000 clones detected, around 80% appear once; the ten largest clones hold around 1.5%. The sample holds one count of this clone. Its antigen is as yet unknown. Whereas donors were nominally healthy upon sampling, unrecorded immune exposures were probable. Germline V gene sequence: CDR1 ENHRY, CDR2 SYGVKD. This CDR3 is 10 amino acids long. Trimming stripped 8 bases from V and 3 bases from J, with 4 bases between. The sample comprised PBMCs. The gene calls are TRBV10-3 and TRBJ1-2; no clear D gene. The TCR sequence derives from a woman aged 18-30 years in good health and CMV-seronegative. DNA for the CDR3: TGTGCCATCGGAGACTATGGCTACACCTTC. Translating it yields CAIGDYGYTF.